These 10 T cell receptor beta chains were sequenced from one sample in a study of regulatory T cells in long-lasting Graves disease. Researchers made TCR beta libraries by using iRepertoire HTBI primers and running Arm-PCR on CDR3 regions. One entry per CDR3 protein, called by TCRdb with MiXCR from the multiplex PCR reads. The table shows about 470,000 distinct CDR3 sequences, with roughly 20% occurring only once. Described time point: persistent/refractory GD, antithyroid drugs over 5 years with positive TRAb. The authors made the TCR library using RNA they extracted from PBMCs. Material: peripheral blood mononuclear cells (PBMCs), obtained when the disease was refractory, from a patient treated with antithyroid drugs. These receptors were obtained from a female donor with Graves disease.

This clonotype was found many times. This rearrangement joins TRBV12-3 or TRBV12-4 to TRBJ1-4; D may be TRBD1 (5 bases). V lost 6 bases, J lost 8 bases, and 19 bases lay in between. CDR3 length equals 15 residues. The CDR3 reads CASSHRSSGGEKLFF. CDR3 sequence (DNA): TGTGCCAGCAGCCACCGATCGAGTGGGGGGGAAAAACTGTTTTTT.

The gene calls are TRBV10-3 and TRBJ2-2; D might be TRBD1 or TRBD2, each matching 7 bases. The V gene lost 8 bases and the J gene lost 6 bases, with 10 bases spanning the gap. CDR1 and CDR2 from the germline V gene are ENHRY and SYGVKD. CDR3 length: 12 amino acids. The DNA of the CDR3 is TGTGCCATCCAGGGGGGGGCCGGGGAGCTGTTTTTT. This codes for CAIQGGAGELFF.

This clonotype was observed a handful of times. V is TRBV28 and J is TRBJ2-1; D is uncertain. Germline-derived CDR1 and CDR2 are MDHEN and SYDVKM. The CDR3 sequence is 14 residues long. V was trimmed by 1 base and J by 6 bases, leaving 10 bases between them. The DNA of the CDR3 is TGTGCCAGCAGTTTATTGGGCGCCCTCAATGAGCAGTTCTTC. Translation gives CASSLLGALNEQFF.

This clonotype has more than one count but fewer than ten. A much larger clone lies a single base off, so this may be a read error. V usage is TRBV12-3 or TRBV12-4 and J usage is TRBJ2-7; D is uncertain. The V and J ends lost 3 bases and 9 bases respectively, with 15 bases between them. The CDR3 sequence is 13 residues long. This CDR3 reads CASSFWVSDGQYF. The CDR3 DNA reads TGTGCCAGCAGTTTTTGGGTGTCGGACGGGCAGTACTTC.

This clonotype was recorded at least ten times. The rearrangement joins TRBV5-1 to TRBJ2-3, with 9 bases matching TRBD1. Germline V lookup: CDR1 SGHRS, CDR2 YFSETQ. The CDR3 spans 14 residues. The V gene end was trimmed by 4 bases and the J gene end by 8 bases; junction bases not matched to a gene: 8. This CDR3 is CASSTGGQGSTQYF. CDR3 sequence (DNA): TGCGCCAGCAGCACCGGGGGACAGGGAAGTACGCAGTATTTT.

About this clonotype: A much larger clone lies a single base off, so this may be a read error. The CDR3 protein is CASSLGELLF. For the CDR3, the DNA is TGTGCCAGCAGTCTCGGGGAGCTGCTTTTT. The V call is TRBV28, the J call TRBJ2-2; perhaps TRBD2 as D (5 bases). The CDR3 loop spans 10 amino acids. CDR1 MDHEN and CDR2 SYDVKM come from the germline V gene.

This clonotype was counted ten times or more. The chain joins TRBV28 to TRBJ1-1; D not certain. Per the germline V gene, CDR1 is MDHEN and CDR2 is SYDVKM. V lost 5 bases, J lost 2 bases, and 15 bases lay in between. The CDR3 has 15 residues. In DNA, the CDR3 is TGTGCCAGCAGTGCCTCCTACCGCGTTAACACTGAAGCTTTCTTT. This gives the protein CASSASYRVNTEAFF.

Many counts were recorded for this clonotype. The CDR3 DNA follows: TGCAGTGCTAGAGTCCTACCCGGGACGGGCTATGGCTACACCTTC. The encoded protein is CSARVLPGTGYGYTF. The chain recombines TRBV20-1 with TRBJ1-2; perhaps TRBD1 as D (5 bases). Trimming took off 1 base at V and 4 bases at J, with 16 bases between the two ends. The CDR3 consists of 15 residues. Looked up from germline, CDR1 is DFQATT and CDR2 is SNEGSKA (reference sequence).

The chain links TRBV10-3 to TRBJ1-1, with 8 bases identical to TRBD1. Germline assignment: CDR1 ENHRY and CDR2 SYGVKD. Trimming took 9 bases from V and 3 from J; bases not matched to a gene: 6. This CDR3 has 13 residues. The CDR3 region has the DNA TGTGCCATATCCAGGGGGCCGGACACTGAAGCTTTCTTT. It encodes CAISRGPDTEAFF.

In this sample, this clonotype turned up a few times. This chain uses TRBV28 with TRBJ1-5, with D maybe TRBD1 (5 bases). The V gene's germline CDR1 is MDHEN and CDR2 SYDVKM. This CDR3 region has 14 residues. V was shortened by 6 bases and J by 8 bases, with 17 bases between the two germline ends. CDR3 protein: CASRSRPGLEPQHF. For the CDR3, the DNA is TGTGCCAGCAGATCTCGACCGGGACTGGAGCCCCAGCATTTT. Combining the CDR3 with reference TRBV28 and TRBJ1-5 gives the whole variable domain DVKVTQSSRYLVKRTGEKVFLECVQDMDHENMFWYRQDPGLGLRLIYFSYDVKMKEKGDIPEGYSVSREKKERFSLILESASTNQTSMYLCASRSRPGLEPQHFGDGTRLSIL.